This section outlines one T cell receptor (beta chain) sequence together with its context. Its antigen remains unknown. The data are from a study of CD8+ T cells in alopecia areata. The study's findings and limits: Tofacitinib significantly brought down scalp clonality and expanded CD8+ clones among top 100. Clonality was higher in lesional than normal scalp, especially in alopecia totalis/universalis.

Treatment here: oral pan-JAK inhibitor, 5-10 mg twice daily. Following extraction, RNA underwent reverse transcription to cDNA, which served as the sequencing template. Using immunoSEQ multiplex PCR, the repertoire was profiled, and TCRdb retains in-frame clones only, with some absent. The repertoire includes about 200,000 clones, around two fifths of them detected once, and about 0.48% sits in the top ten. This clonotype was sampled from a human donor with alopecia areata. The input for sequencing was CD4+ T cells sorted from blood, taken at approximately week 30, from a patient treated with tofacitinib.

The CDR3 loop reads CAISERSYEQYF. The CDR3 DNA follows: TGTGCCATCAGTGAGCGCTCCTACGAGCAGTACTTC. The chain links TRBV10-3 to TRBJ2-7; D call uncertain. V lost 2 bases and J 0 bases, leaving 2 bases between the germline ends. Germline CDR1 reads ENHRY; CDR2 reads SYGVKD. This CDR3 has 12 residues.